A selection of T cell receptor beta chains follows, all from one sample in a study of cytomegalovirus exposure and HLA in healthy donors. TCRdb keeps only in-frame clones here, not all; method: immunoSEQ multiplex PCR. The sample consists of fewer than 95,000 clones, 75% to 85% of them appearing once. Sequenced sample: PBMCs. These receptors were collected from a man aged 18 to 35 in good health and CMV-seronegative. Both conserved end residues are part of each CDR3.

j_gene: TRBJ2-7; v_gene: TRBV5-1; CDR3aa: CASIINPGQGAGEQYF
j_gene: TRBJ1-6; v_gene: TRBV7-9; CDR3aa: CASSSPRGTGHSPLHF
j_gene: TRBJ1-2; v_gene: TRBV9; CDR3aa: CASSPGTVIYGYTF
j_gene: TRBJ2-7; v_gene: TRBV5-1; CDR3aa: CASSLQGNYYEQYF
j_gene: TRBJ2-3; v_gene: TRBV5-1; CDR3aa: CASSFTTGTAASDTQYF
j_gene: TRBJ1-2; v_gene: TRBV2; CDR3aa: CASRGTGLYGYTF
j_gene: TRBJ1-3; v_gene: TRBV6-5; CDR3aa: CASSYSGGGTGNTIYF
j_gene: TRBJ2-7; v_gene: TRBV10-3; CDR3aa: CAISVGVGVSYEQYF
j_gene: TRBJ2-7; v_gene: TRBV18; CDR3aa: CASRGQFSYEQYF
j_gene: TRBJ1-6; v_gene: TRBV2; CDR3aa: CASMRGGGSRSPLHF
j_gene: TRBJ1-2; v_gene: TRBV6-1; CDR3aa: CASSPRGSNYGYTF
j_gene: .; v_gene: TRBV9; CDR3aa: CASSLGNRVNEQYF
j_gene: TRBJ1-5; v_gene: TRBV7-9; CDR3aa: CASTANGNQPQHF
j_gene: TRBJ1-5; v_gene: TRBV19; CDR3aa: CASSRQGDQPQHF
j_gene: TRBJ1-4; v_gene: TRBV19; CDR3aa: CASSVDMKKLFF
j_gene: TRBJ1-1; v_gene: TRBV18; CDR3aa: CASSPRDSRDTEAFF
j_gene: TRBJ2-3; v_gene: TRBV5-1; CDR3aa: CASRGGGQGADTQYF
j_gene: TRBJ2-3; v_gene: TRBV29-1; CDR3aa: CSVGGRGSDTQYF
j_gene: TRBJ1-2; v_gene: TRBV10-3; CDR3aa: CAISALGGDGYTF
j_gene: TRBJ1-1; v_gene: TRBV7-2; CDR3aa: CASSAYLRAGTEAFF
j_gene: TRBJ1-1; v_gene: TRBV30; CDR3aa: CAWTARQGSPSRFLGEAFF
j_gene: TRBJ2-1; v_gene: TRBV6-5; CDR3aa: CASSSVPSYNEQFF
j_gene: TRBJ2-7; v_gene: TRBV9; CDR3aa: CASSVAGSYEQYF
j_gene: TRBJ2-1; v_gene: TRBV7-9; CDR3aa: CASSADTGATYNEQFF
j_gene: TRBJ1-1; v_gene: TRBV5-1; CDR3aa: CASSGHRGVANTEAFF
j_gene: TRBJ2-7; v_gene: TRBV27; CDR3aa: CASRYGQGAEQYF
j_gene: TRBJ1-3; v_gene: TRBV11-2; CDR3aa: CASSLDRNTIYF
j_gene: TRBJ1-2; v_gene: TRBV7-9; CDR3aa: CSSSLGGQALHGYTF
j_gene: TRBJ2-1; v_gene: TRBV6-1; CDR3aa: CASSESFGGADEQFF
j_gene: TRBJ2-4; v_gene: TRBV27; CDR3aa: CASSPEGSVGGGPYGSGIQYF
j_gene: TRBJ2-1; v_gene: TRBV5-1; CDR3aa: CASSLGENEQFF
j_gene: TRBJ2-7; v_gene: TRBV6-5; CDR3aa: CASSHDLSRYEQYF
j_gene: TRBJ2-1; v_gene: TRBV10-2; CDR3aa: CASSVQGSSYNEQFF
j_gene: TRBJ1-2; v_gene: TRBV2; CDR3aa: CASSDQGAGGYTF
j_gene: TRBJ1-4; v_gene: TRBV5-4; CDR3aa: CASSLSSGNEKLFF
j_gene: TRBJ2-7; v_gene: TRBV7-9; CDR3aa: CASSLQGYEQYF
j_gene: TRBJ1-4; v_gene: TRBV6-1; CDR3aa: CASTFGRGTNEKLFF
j_gene: TRBJ1-2; v_gene: TRBV5-6; CDR3aa: CASRPRTGGRNYGYTF
j_gene: TRBJ1-2; v_gene: TRBV27; CDR3aa: CASRETTGANYGYTF
j_gene: TRBJ2-3; v_gene: TRBV6-5; CDR3aa: CASSRLAGVADTQYF
j_gene: TRBJ2-5; v_gene: TRBV5-4; CDR3aa: CASSLQQGAGPQETQYF
j_gene: TRBJ1-2; v_gene: TRBV7-6; CDR3aa: CASSLVDGLEGYTF
j_gene: TRBJ1-2; v_gene: TRBV2; CDR3aa: CASSEIGGGGGYTF
j_gene: TRBJ2-2; v_gene: TRBV5-1; CDR3aa: CASSLGFSGGNTGELFF
j_gene: TRBJ2-5; v_gene: TRBV7-2; CDR3aa: CASSLVAGGETQYF
j_gene: TRBJ2-1; v_gene: TRBV9; CDR3aa: CASSVAGGGIYNEQFF
j_gene: TRBJ1-1; v_gene: TRBV6-5; CDR3aa: CASSRPMNTEAFF
j_gene: TRBJ2-5; v_gene: TRBV5-6; CDR3aa: CASSPWTSQETQYF